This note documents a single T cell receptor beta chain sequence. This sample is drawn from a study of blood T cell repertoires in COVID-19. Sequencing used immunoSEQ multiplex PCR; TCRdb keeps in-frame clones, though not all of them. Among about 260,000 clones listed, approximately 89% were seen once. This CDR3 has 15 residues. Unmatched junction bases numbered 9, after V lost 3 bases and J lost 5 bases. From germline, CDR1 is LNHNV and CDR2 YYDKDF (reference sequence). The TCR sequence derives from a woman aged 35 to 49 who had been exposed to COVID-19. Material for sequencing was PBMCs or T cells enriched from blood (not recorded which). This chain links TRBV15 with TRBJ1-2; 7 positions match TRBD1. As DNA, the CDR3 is TGTGCCACCAGCAGCGACAGGGACCTAACTTATGGCTACACCTTC. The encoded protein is CATSSDRDLTYGYTF.